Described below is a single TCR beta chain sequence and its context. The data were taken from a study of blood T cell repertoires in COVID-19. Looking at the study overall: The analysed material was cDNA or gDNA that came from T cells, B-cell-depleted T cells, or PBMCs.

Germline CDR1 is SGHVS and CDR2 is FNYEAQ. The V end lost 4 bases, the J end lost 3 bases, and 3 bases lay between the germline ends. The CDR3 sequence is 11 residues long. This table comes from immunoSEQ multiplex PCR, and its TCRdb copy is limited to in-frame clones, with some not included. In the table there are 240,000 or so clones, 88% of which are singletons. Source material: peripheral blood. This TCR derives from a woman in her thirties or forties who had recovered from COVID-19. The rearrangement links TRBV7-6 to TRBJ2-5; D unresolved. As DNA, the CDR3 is TGTGCCAGCAGCTCCGAAGAGACCCAGTACTTC. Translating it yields CASSSEETQYF.